This TCR beta chain came from a study of T-cell reconstitution after alpha-beta-depleted transplantation in children. This clonotype has at least ten counts. Antigen: not known. Unique molecular identifiers were incorporated during preparation of the TCRbeta library. TCRdb reprocessed the PCR reads via MiXCR and lists one record per CDR3 protein. Of 480,000 or so distinct CDR3 sequences in the sample, over 9.5% were seen once. General study findings and limits: From surviving recipient T cells and thymic progenitors came the high day-60 TCRbeta diversity observed in some patients. In patients about two months after transplant, alpha-beta T cells reportedly arose from several hundred expanded graft clones. The main origin of T-cell counts and diversity one year after transplant was newly produced T cells.

Sequenced here: PBMCs, sampled before TCRalphabeta/CD19-depleted stem cell transplant. The TCR originated in a child aged 2-15 years with inherited bone marrow failure, due to receive a stem cell transplant.

This CDR3 reads CASSPRWGSNQPQHF. In DNA form, the CDR3 reads TGTGCCAGCAGCCCCCGGTGGGGCTCCAATCAGCCCCAGCATTTT. The rearrangement uses TRBV7-2 and TRBJ1-5, with D maybe TRBD1 (5 bases). V was pared by 5 bases and J by 3 bases, with 14 bases between. The CDR3 is made up of 15 amino acids. Germline V gene sequence: CDR1 SGHTA, CDR2 FQGNSA.